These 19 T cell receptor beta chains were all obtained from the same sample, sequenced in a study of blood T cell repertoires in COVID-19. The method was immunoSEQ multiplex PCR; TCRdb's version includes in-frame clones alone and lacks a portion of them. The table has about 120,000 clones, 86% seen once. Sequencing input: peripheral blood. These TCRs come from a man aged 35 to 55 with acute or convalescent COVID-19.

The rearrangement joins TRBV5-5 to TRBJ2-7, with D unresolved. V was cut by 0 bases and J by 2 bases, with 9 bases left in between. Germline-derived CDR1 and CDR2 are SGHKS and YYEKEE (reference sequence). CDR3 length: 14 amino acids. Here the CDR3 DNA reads TGTGCCAGCAGCTTGGGGGCCCCAACCTACGAGCAGTACTTC. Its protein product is CASSLGAPTYEQYF.

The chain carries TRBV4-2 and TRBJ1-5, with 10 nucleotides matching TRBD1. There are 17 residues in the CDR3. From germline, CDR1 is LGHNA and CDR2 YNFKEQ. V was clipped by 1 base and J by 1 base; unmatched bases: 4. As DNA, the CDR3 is TGTGCCAGCAGCCAAGCGACAGGGGGCGAAAGCAATCAGCCCCAGCATTTT. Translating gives CASSQATGGESNQPQHF.

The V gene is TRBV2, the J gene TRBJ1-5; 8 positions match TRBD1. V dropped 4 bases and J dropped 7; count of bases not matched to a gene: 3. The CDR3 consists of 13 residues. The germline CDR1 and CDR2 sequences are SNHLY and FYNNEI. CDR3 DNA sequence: TGTGCCAGCAGTGGGACAGGGCAACAGCCCCAGCATTTT. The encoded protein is CASSGTGQQPQHF. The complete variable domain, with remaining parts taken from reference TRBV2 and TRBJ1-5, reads EPEVTQTPSHQVTQMGQEVILRCVPISNHLYFYWYRQILGQKVEFLVSFYNNEISEKSEIFDDQFSVERPDGSNFTLKIRSTKLEDSAMYFCASSGTGQQPQHFGDGTRLSIL.

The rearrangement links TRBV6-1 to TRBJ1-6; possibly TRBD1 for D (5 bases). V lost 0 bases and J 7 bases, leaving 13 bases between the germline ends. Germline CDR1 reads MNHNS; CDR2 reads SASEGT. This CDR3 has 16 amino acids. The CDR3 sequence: CASSEAGPTTNSPLHF. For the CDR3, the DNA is TGTGCCAGCAGTGAAGCGGGGCCCACCACCAATTCACCCCTCCACTTT.

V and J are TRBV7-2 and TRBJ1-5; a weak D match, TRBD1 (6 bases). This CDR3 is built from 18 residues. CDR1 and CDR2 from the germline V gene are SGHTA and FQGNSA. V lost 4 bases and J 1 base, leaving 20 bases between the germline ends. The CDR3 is CASSYRKDRKGSNQPQHF. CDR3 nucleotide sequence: TGTGCCAGCAGCTACCGGAAGGACAGAAAGGGGAGCAATCAGCCCCAGCATTTT.

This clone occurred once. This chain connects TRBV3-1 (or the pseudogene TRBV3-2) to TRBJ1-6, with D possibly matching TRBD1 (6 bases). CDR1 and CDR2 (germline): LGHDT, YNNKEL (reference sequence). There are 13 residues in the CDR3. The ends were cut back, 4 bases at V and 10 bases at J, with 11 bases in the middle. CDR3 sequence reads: CASSRGRGSPLHF. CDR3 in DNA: TGTGCCAGCAGCCGGGGCAGGGGCTCACCCCTCCACTTT.

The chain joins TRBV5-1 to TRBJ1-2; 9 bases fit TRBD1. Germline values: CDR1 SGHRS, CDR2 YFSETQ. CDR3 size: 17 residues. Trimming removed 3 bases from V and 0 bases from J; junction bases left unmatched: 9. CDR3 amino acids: CASSSGDRDLANYGYTF. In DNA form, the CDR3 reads TGCGCCAGCAGCTCGGGGGACAGGGACCTAGCTAACTATGGCTACACCTTC.

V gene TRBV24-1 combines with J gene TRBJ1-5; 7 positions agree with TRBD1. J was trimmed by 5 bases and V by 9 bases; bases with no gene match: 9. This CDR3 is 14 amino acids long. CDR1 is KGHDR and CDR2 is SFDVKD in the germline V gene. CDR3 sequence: CATGARDRDQPQHF. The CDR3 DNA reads TGTGCCACCGGGGCCCGGGACAGAGATCAGCCCCAGCATTTT.

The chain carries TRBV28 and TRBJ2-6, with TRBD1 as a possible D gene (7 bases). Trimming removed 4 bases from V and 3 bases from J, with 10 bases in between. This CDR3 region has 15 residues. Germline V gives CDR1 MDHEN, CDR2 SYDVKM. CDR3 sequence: CASSSGGSGANVLTF. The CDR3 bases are TGTGCCAGCAGTTCAGGGGGGAGTGGGGCCAACGTCCTGACTTTC.

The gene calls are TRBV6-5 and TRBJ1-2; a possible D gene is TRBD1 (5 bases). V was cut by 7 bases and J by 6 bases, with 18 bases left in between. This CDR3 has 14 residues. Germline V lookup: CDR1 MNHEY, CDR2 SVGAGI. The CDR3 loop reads CASTTLGAGDGYTF. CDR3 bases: TGTGCCAGCACCACGTTAGGGGCGGGGGATGGCTACACCTTC.

CDR3 bases: TGCGCCAGCAGCTTGGCCCTGGCTGACGGGGAGACCCAGTACTTC. Its protein is CASSLALADGETQYF. The V gene is TRBV5-1, the J gene TRBJ2-5; D not certain. Looked up from germline, CDR1 is SGHRS and CDR2 is YFSETQ. CDR3 length: 15 residues. The ends were cut back, 0 bases at V and 5 bases at J, with 14 bases in the middle.

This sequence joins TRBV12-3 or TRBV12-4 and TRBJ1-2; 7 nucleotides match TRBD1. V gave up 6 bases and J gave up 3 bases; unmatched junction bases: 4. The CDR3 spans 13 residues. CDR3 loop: CASRRGGDYGYTF. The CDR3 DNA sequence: TGTGCCAGCAGAAGAGGGGGCGACTATGGCTACACCTTC.

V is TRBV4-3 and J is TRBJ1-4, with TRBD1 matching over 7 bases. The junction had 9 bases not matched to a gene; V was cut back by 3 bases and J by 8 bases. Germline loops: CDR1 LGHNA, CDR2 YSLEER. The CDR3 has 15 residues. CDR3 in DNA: TGCGCCAGCAGCCAGCAGGGGGTAGGCTCAGAAAAACTGTTTTTT. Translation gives CASSQQGVGSEKLFF.

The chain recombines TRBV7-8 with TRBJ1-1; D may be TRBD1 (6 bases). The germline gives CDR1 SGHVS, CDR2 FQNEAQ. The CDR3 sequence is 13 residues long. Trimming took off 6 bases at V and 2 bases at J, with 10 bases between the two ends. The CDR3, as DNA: TGTGCCAGCAGTAGGGGGGGAAACACTGAAGCTTTCTTT. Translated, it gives CASSRGGNTEAFF.

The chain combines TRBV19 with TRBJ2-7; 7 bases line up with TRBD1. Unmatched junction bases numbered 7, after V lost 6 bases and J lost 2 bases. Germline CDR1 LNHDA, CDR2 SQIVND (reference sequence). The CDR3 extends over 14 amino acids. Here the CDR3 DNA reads TGTGCCAGTAGGTCCAGGGGGTCAGCCTACGAGCAGTACTTC. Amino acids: CASRSRGSAYEQYF.

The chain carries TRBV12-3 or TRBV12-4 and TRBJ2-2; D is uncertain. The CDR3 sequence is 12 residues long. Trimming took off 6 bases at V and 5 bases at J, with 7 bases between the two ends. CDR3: CASSPFTGELFF. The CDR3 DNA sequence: TGTGCCAGCAGCCCCTTTACCGGGGAGCTGTTTTTT.

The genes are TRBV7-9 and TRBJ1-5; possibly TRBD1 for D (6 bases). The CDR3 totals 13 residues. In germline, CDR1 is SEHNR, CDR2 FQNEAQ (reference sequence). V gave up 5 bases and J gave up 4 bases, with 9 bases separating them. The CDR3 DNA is TGTGCCAGCAGCCCCACAGGGAATCAGCCCCAGCATTTT. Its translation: CASSPTGNQPQHF. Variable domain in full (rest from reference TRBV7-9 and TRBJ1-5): DTGVSQNPRHKITKRGQNVTFRCDPISEHNRLYWYRQTLGQGPEFLTYFQNEAQLEKSRLLSDRFSAERPKGSFSTLEIQRTEQGDSAMYLCASSPTGNQPQHFGDGTRLSIL.

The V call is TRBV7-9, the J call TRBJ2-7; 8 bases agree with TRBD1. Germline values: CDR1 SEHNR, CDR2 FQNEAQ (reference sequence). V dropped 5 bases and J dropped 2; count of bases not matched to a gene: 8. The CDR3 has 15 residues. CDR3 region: CASSQQRDRPYEQYF. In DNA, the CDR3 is TGTGCCAGCAGCCAACAACGGGACAGGCCCTACGAGCAGTACTTC.

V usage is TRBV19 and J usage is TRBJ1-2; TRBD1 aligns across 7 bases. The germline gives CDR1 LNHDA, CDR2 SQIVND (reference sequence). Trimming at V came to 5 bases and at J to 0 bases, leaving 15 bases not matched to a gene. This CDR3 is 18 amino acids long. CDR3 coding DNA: TGTGCCAGTAGTGCCCGCGGTACAGGGGATAGGACTAACTATGGCTACACCTTC. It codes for CASSARGTGDRTNYGYTF.